Presented here are 4 T cell receptor beta chains from one specimen sequenced in a study of regulatory and conventional T cells in RAG deficiency. Using immunoSEQ multiplex PCR, the repertoire was profiled, and TCRdb retains in-frame clones only, with some absent. The sample yields approximately 48,000 clones, 90% seen once. Genomic DNA came from blood conventional CD4+ T cells gated CD25-low CD127-high. These same records also appear under a second study, on regulatory T cells. From that study: Primers: 52 TRBV forward and 13 TRBJ reverse.

The sequenced sample was CD4+ effector T cells sorted from blood. The receptors originated from a human donor in good health.

The chain is built from TRBV7-6 and TRBJ2-5; maybe TRBD2 (5 bases). The CDR3 length is 16 residues. The V gene lost 7 bases and the J gene lost 5 bases, with 23 bases spanning the gap. Germline lookup yields CDR1 SGHVS and CDR2 FNYEAQ. DNA for the CDR3: TGTGCCAGCAAGAGGAGGATCGAACAGAAATTGGAGACCCAGTACTTC. Amino acid sequence: CASKRRIEQKLETQYF.

V usage is TRBV14 and J usage is TRBJ1-2; D might be TRBD1 (6 bases). This CDR3 has 15 amino acids. The V and J ends lost 1 base and 3 bases respectively, with 12 bases between them. The germline gives CDR1 SGHDN, CDR2 FVKESK. The CDR3 DNA sequence: TGTGCCAGCAGCCAAGGGGACACGGGAGACTATGGCTACACCTTC. Protein sequence: CASSQGDTGDYGYTF. Looking up the rest from reference TRBV14 and TRBJ1-2 gives the full variable domain: EAGVTQFPSHSVIEKGQTVTLRCDPISGHDNLYWYRRVMGKEIKFLLHFVKESKQDESGMPNNRFLAERTGGTYSTLKVQPAELEDSGVYFCASSQGDTGDYGYTFGSGTRLTVV.

V gene TRBV5-8 combines with J gene TRBJ1-1; no clear D. CDR3 size: 13 residues. Trimming pared 4 bases from V and 5 bases from J, leaving 12 bases between. Germline CDR1 SGHTS, CDR2 YDEGEE. CDR3 nucleotides: TGTGCCAGCAGCGCACCGGGAAGAACTGAAGCTTTCTTT. This sequence encodes CASSAPGRTEAFF.

V usage is TRBV14 and J usage is TRBJ2-2; possibly TRBD2 for D (6 bases). The CDR3 has 14 amino acids. Germline values: CDR1 SGHDN, CDR2 FVKESK. Trimming cost V 1 base and J 5 bases, with 8 bases left between them. The CDR3 coding sequence is TGTGCCAGCAGCCAAGGGGGGAGGACCGGGGAGCTGTTTTTT. Encoded protein: CASSQGGRTGELFF.